One TCR beta chain is described in this entry. These data originate in a study of T cells in localized non-small cell lung cancer. Germline CDR1 MNHEY, CDR2 SVGAGI. Trimming took 6 bases from V and 5 from J, leaving 13 bases between them. The CDR3 runs to 13 residues. Clones were read by immunoSEQ multiplex PCR, and TCRdb kept only the in-frame ones, dropping some. Here the sample spans roughly 16,000 clones, almost 85% being singletons. The J gene is TRBJ2-5, the V gene TRBV6-5; D unresolved. This receptor was identified in a male donor aged 60 or over with stage I lung adenocarcinoma. The source was peripheral blood, collected before any cancer treatment. The CDR3 nucleotides are TGTGCCAGCAGCGAACGGAGTACGGAGACCCAGTACTTC. Translated, it gives CASSERSTETQYF.